This TCR beta chain was retrieved from a study of T cells after yellow fever vaccination. TCRdb reanalysed the 5' RACE reads using MiXCR and keeps one entry per CDR3 protein. The profile covers some 350,000 distinct CDR3 sequences, with 4.1% appearing a single time and 20% to 25% taken by the ten largest. This clonotype has a count of ten or more. The clonotype comes from a man between 18 and 35 years old who received the YFV17D yellow fever vaccine. Sequenced material: PBMCs, taken 5 days after the yellow fever booster vaccination.

Here the CDR3 reads CASSQGLSNQPQHF. CDR3 nucleotides: TGCGCCAGCAGCCAGGGTCTCAGCAATCAGCCCCAGCATTTT. The J gene is TRBJ1-5, the V gene TRBV5-1; tentative D call: TRBD1 (5 bases). V was cut by 4 bases and J by 1 base, with 9 bases left in between. The germline CDR1 and CDR2 sequences are SGHRS and YFSETQ. CDR3 length equals 14 residues.